In this sample, the clone carrying this T cell receptor beta chain turned up a few times. The antigen remains undetermined. The same CDR3 arises from other DNA sequences in this sample as well. Trimming pared 4 bases from V and 0 bases from J, leaving 7 bases between. The CDR3 contains 13 residues. Germline loops: CDR1 SEHNR, CDR2 FQNEAQ (reference sequence). Purity of the CD4+ and CD8+ cells, isolated by positive magnetic bead selection, was checked by flow cytometry. This specimen belongs to a study of somatic mutations in cytotoxic T cells in rheumatoid arthritis. Assay used: immunoSEQ multiplex PCR; TCRdb lists only in-frame clones, some missing. The sample consists of over 9,000 clones, roughly 73% of them appearing once. Study-wide results and caveats: Over 20% of CD8+ cells belonged to the largest CD8+ clone in about an eighth of the roughly 60 patients. The modest underrepresentation of TRBV07 observed in rheumatoid arthritis patients was not subjected to multiple-comparison adjustment.

Source material: CD8+ T cells sorted from blood. The TCR sequence derives from a man in his sixties in good health. The chain links TRBV7-9 to TRBJ2-7, with D unresolved. For the CDR3, the DNA is TGTGCCAGCAGCTCTCAGGTCTCCTACGAGCAGTACTTC. This translates into CASSSQVSYEQYF. Based on the CDR3 plus reference TRBV7-9 and TRBJ2-7, the full variable domain is DTGVSQNPRHKITKRGQNVTFRCDPISEHNRLYWYRQTLGQGPEFLTYFQNEAQLEKSRLLSDRFSAERPKGSFSTLEIQRTEQGDSAMYLCASSSQVSYEQYFGPGTRLTVT.